This entry lists 15 T cell receptor beta chains sequenced from one sample in a study of blood T cell repertoires in COVID-19. Method: immunoSEQ multiplex PCR; TCRdb's copy keeps in-frame clones and lacks some. The sample gives more than 200,000 clones, 70% to 85% of which show up once; 4.9% is in the top ten. The sequenced sample was peripheral blood. These receptors were obtained from an elderly woman with active or convalescent COVID-19.

The V gene is TRBV28, the J gene TRBJ1-6; D uncertain. CDR1 and CDR2 (germline): MDHEN, SYDVKM. The CDR3 spans 15 residues. Trimming stripped 6 bases from V and 0 bases from J, with 9 bases between. As DNA, the CDR3 is TGTGCCAGCAGATTCCGGGGCTCCTATAATTCACCCCTCCACTTT. This gives the protein CASRFRGSYNSPLHF. Supplemented by reference TRBV28 and TRBJ1-6, the full variable domain reads DVKVTQSSRYLVKRTGEKVFLECVQDMDHENMFWYRQDPGLGLRLIYFSYDVKMKEKGDIPEGYSVSREKKERFSLILESASTNQTSMYLCASRFRGSYNSPLHFGNGTRLTVT.

The V gene is TRBV11-3, the J gene TRBJ1-1, with TRBD1 identical over 10 bases. V trimming: 6 bases; J trimming: 5 bases; junction bases outside the gene matches: 3. This CDR3 contains 13 residues. Germline assignment: CDR1 SGHNT and CDR2 YENEEA. CDR3 amino acids: CASSRTGGTEAFF. The CDR3 coding sequence is TGTGCCAGCAGTCGGACAGGGGGAACTGAAGCTTTCTTT.

The chain combines TRBV5-6 with TRBJ2-3; a possible D gene is TRBD1 (6 bases). This CDR3 contains 14 residues. CDR1 SGHDT and CDR2 YYEEEE come from the germline V gene. V dropped 1 base and J dropped 2 bases, with 8 bases sitting between them. The CDR3 sequence: CASSLRGFTDTQYF. In DNA form, the CDR3 reads TGTGCCAGCAGCTTGAGGGGGTTCACAGATACGCAGTATTTT.

The rearrangement joins TRBV5-1 to TRBJ1-2; 8 bases align to TRBD1. The CDR3 loop spans 14 amino acids. J was trimmed by 5 bases and V by 4 bases; bases with no gene match: 7. Germline CDR1 reads SGHRS; CDR2 reads YFSETQ. The CDR3: CASSRLQGEYGYTF. The CDR3 DNA reads TGCGCCAGCAGCAGACTACAGGGGGAGTATGGCTACACCTTC.

This clone was observed a handful of times. The V gene is TRBV5-6, the J gene TRBJ1-2, with TRBD1 matching over 8 bases. Germline values: CDR1 SGHDT, CDR2 YYEEEE. This CDR3 spans 16 amino acids. Germline trimming cut 6 bases from V and 0 bases from J; bases unmatched to any gene: 10. The CDR3 here is CASTYGQGQANYGYTF. CDR3 nucleotides: TGTGCCAGCACCTATGGACAGGGCCAAGCTAACTATGGCTACACCTTC.

V usage is TRBV3-1 (or the pseudogene TRBV3-2) and J usage is TRBJ2-3; 8 nucleotides match TRBD1. CDR1 and CDR2 from the germline V gene are LGHDT and YNNKEL (reference sequence). Germline trimming cut 4 bases from V and 8 bases from J; bases unmatched to any gene: 2. The CDR3 totals 12 residues. The chain's CDR3 is CASSLTGATQYF. The CDR3 DNA follows: TGTGCCAGCAGCCTGACAGGGGCTACGCAGTATTTT.

The V call is TRBV6-5, the J call TRBJ2-5, with TRBD1 as a possible D gene (6 bases). Looked up from germline, CDR1 is MNHEY and CDR2 is SVGAGI. V lost 7 bases to trimming and J lost 0 bases, with 9 bases between them. This CDR3 region has 13 residues. The CDR3 loop reads CASNRDNQETQYF. In DNA, the CDR3 is TGTGCCAGCAACCGGGACAACCAAGAGACCCAGTACTTC.

The chain links TRBV5-1 to TRBJ2-1; 11 nucleotides line up with TRBD1. This CDR3 is 16 amino acids long. The germline V gene has CDR1 SGHRS and CDR2 YFSETQ. V lost 1 base to trimming and J lost 7 bases; unmatched junction nucleotides: 7. CDR3: CASSLQGQGAINEQFF. CDR3 nucleotide sequence: TGCGCCAGCAGCTTGCAAGGACAGGGGGCTATAAATGAGCAGTTCTTC.

The chain carries TRBV3-1 (or the pseudogene TRBV3-2) and TRBJ2-5; 8 positions match TRBD2. CDR3 length equals 16 residues. With V trimmed by 1 base and J by 9 bases, 13 bases remained unmatched. In germline, CDR1 is LGHDT, CDR2 YNNKEL (reference sequence). Here the CDR3 DNA reads TGTGCCAGCAGCCAAGGTCTAGCGGGCTTGGCTGGGGCCCAGTACTTC. Protein product: CASSQGLAGLAGAQYF.

The chain is built from TRBV29-1 and TRBJ1-3; TRBD1 is a possible D gene (5 bases). V shed 4 bases and J shed 4 bases, with 17 bases lying between them. The germline V gene encodes CDR1 SQVTM and CDR2 ANQGSEA. The CDR3 runs 15 residues. The CDR3 reads CSVVFGQGGGNTIYF. The CDR3 DNA reads as TGCAGCGTTGTGTTTGGGCAGGGAGGCGGAAACACCATATATTTT.

The rearrangement links TRBV10-2 to TRBJ1-5, with a weak D call TRBD1 (6 bases). The CDR3 has 17 amino acids. V was cut by 5 bases and J by 2 bases, with 19 bases left in between. The germline CDR1 and CDR2 sequences are WSHSY and SAAADI. CDR3 bases: TGCGCCAGCAGTTGGGGATCGACAGGCGGGCGCAATCAGCCCCAGCATTTT. It is translated as CASSWGSTGGRNQPQHF.

The rearrangement links TRBV2 to TRBJ1-2; D perhaps matches TRBD1 (6 bases). The CDR3 is made up of 13 amino acids. Trimming left V 4 bases short and J 6 bases short, with 12 bases between. CDR1 is SNHLY and CDR2 is FYNNEI in the germline V gene. This chain's CDR3 is CASSVLAGDGYTF. CDR3 nucleotides: TGTGCCAGCAGTGTTTTGGCAGGGGATGGCTACACCTTC.

The chain links TRBV6-5 to TRBJ1-1; 10 bases line up with TRBD1. J was trimmed by 1 base and V by 7 bases; bases with no gene match: 3. This CDR3 contains 14 residues. Germline lookup yields CDR1 MNHEY and CDR2 SVGAGI. CDR3 region: CASTRDRGNTEAFF. CDR3 DNA sequence: TGTGCCAGCACCCGGGACAGGGGGAACACTGAAGCTTTCTTT.

DNA of the CDR3: TGTGCCAGCAGCTTAGGGACAGTTACCTACAATGAGCAGTTCTTC. Residues: CASSLGTVTYNEQFF. V is TRBV7-9 and J is TRBJ2-1; D possibly corresponds to TRBD1 (6 bases). The CDR3 spans 15 residues. In germline, CDR1 is SEHNR, CDR2 FQNEAQ (reference sequence). V lost 1 base to trimming and J lost 2 bases, with 9 bases between them.

The rearrangement links TRBV28 to TRBJ1-2; 9 nucleotides align to TRBD1. Germline loops: CDR1 MDHEN, CDR2 SYDVKM. V lost 6 bases, J lost 8 bases, and 4 bases stayed unmatched. The length of the CDR3 is 12 residues. CDR3 residues: CASRGQGRGYTF. The DNA of the CDR3 is TGTGCCAGCAGGGGACAGGGTAGAGGCTACACCTTC.